Each of the 9 T cell receptor beta chains below was sequenced from the same sample in a study of cytomegalovirus exposure and HLA in healthy donors. PCR was performed using 60 Vbeta and 13 Jbeta primers. Repertoires were generated with immunoSEQ multiplex PCR, while TCRdb's copy carries only in-frame clones and drops some. The sample includes almost 90,000 clones, 85% seen only once; the top ten take 7.4%. Sequenced material: PBMCs. Source of these receptors: a man aged 40-50 years in good health and CMV-seropositive.

The V gene is TRBV13, the J gene TRBJ2-7; 10 bases are shared with TRBD1. CDR1 PRHDT and CDR2 FYEKMQ come from the germline V gene (reference sequence). CDR3 length equals 16 residues. V gave up 0 bases and J gave up 6 bases; unmatched junction bases: 8. The CDR3 region is CASSLGLRTGGFEQYF. CDR3 DNA: TGTGCCAGCAGCTTAGGCCTAAGGACAGGGGGTTTCGAGCAGTACTTC.

This clone is a singleton in its sample. CDR3 amino acids: CASSLSGTGFSGNTIYF. The CDR3 DNA reads TGTGCCAGCAGTTTATCCGGGACAGGGTTCTCTGGAAACACCATATATTTT. The chain recombines TRBV27 with TRBJ1-3; 9 bases are shared with TRBD1. CDR3 size: 17 residues. Germline trimming cut 0 bases from V and 0 bases from J; bases unmatched to any gene: 3. CDR1 and CDR2 (germline): MNHEY, SMNVEV (reference sequence).

The chain has TRBV6-5 and TRBJ2-5; D gene uncertain. The DNA end is a closer match to TRBJ2-7, so the J assignment may be wrong. This CDR3 contains 15 residues. Germline V gives CDR1 MNHEY, CDR2 SVGAGI. CDR3 DNA sequence: TGTGCCAGCAGTTACTCGAACCGGTATAGATACGAGCAGTACTTC. The encoded protein is CASSYSNRYRYEQYF.

The genes are TRBV7-2 and TRBJ2-7, with D possibly being TRBD2 (6 bases). This CDR3 is built from 14 residues. The V and J ends lost 1 base and 2 bases respectively, with 9 bases between them. In germline, CDR1 is SGHTA, CDR2 FQGNSA. The CDR3 coding sequence is TGTGCCAGCAGCTTAGTGGGCGGGACCTACGAGCAGTACTTC. Translation: CASSLVGGTYEQYF. Full variable domain (outside the CDR3, taken from reference TRBV7-2 and TRBJ2-7): GAGVSQSPSNKVTEKGKDVELRCDPISGHTALYWYRQSLGQGLEFLIYFQGNSAPDKSGLPSDRFSAERTGGSVSTLTIQRTQQEDSAVYLCASSLVGGTYEQYFGPGTRLTVT.

This chain uses TRBV28 with TRBJ2-5; 10 bases are a match to TRBD2. The end of the DNA is better explained by TRBJ2-7, so the J call may be wrong. The germline V gene has CDR1 MDHEN and CDR2 SYDVKM. The CDR3 sequence is 18 residues long. The CDR3 bases are TGTGCCAGCAGTCCACAGACCTCCGGGACTAGCGCTTCCTACGAGCAGTACTTC. Residues: CASSPQTSGTSASYEQYF.

Here the CDR3 reads CASSLDPSHNEQFF. The CDR3 DNA sequence: TGTGCCAGCAGCTTAGATCCCTCTCACAATGAGCAGTTCTTC. The chain employs TRBV11-3 and TRBJ2-1; no definite D call. Trimming took off 0 bases at V and 5 bases at J, with 8 bases between the two ends. Looked up from germline, CDR1 is SGHNT and CDR2 is YENEEA. This CDR3 has 14 amino acids.

This clone has a single count. This chain connects TRBV5-1 to TRBJ1-2; TRBD1 might be the D (6 bases). The CDR3 length is 13 residues. The V and J ends lost 2 bases and 2 bases respectively, with 7 bases between them. CDR1 and CDR2 (germline): SGHRS, YFSETQ. CDR3 amino acids: CASSLGGNYGYTF. Here the CDR3 DNA reads TGCGCCAGCAGCTTAGGGGGAAACTATGGCTACACCTTC.

The CDR3 DNA is TGTGCCAGCAGTTACGTTGGCGGGTACGAGCAGTACTTC. Protein product: CASSYVGGYEQYF. This chain uses TRBV6-5 with TRBJ2-7, with D perhaps TRBD2 (5 bases). Between the trimmed V and J ends, which lost 2 bases and 4 bases, there was a span of 9 bases. The CDR3 is 13 residues long. The germline V gene encodes CDR1 MNHEY and CDR2 SVGAGI.

The chain uses TRBV2 and TRBJ2-5; 8 positions agree with TRBD2. This CDR3 comprises 14 residues. The V and J ends lost 8 bases and 1 base, in that order; junction bases with no gene match: 6. CDR1 and CDR2 (germline): SNHLY, FYNNEI. This CDR3 is CASGLGLGQETQYF. The CDR3 nucleotides are TGTGCCAGCGGCTTGGGACTAGGCCAAGAGACCCAGTACTTC.